This T cell receptor beta chain came from a study of blood T cell repertoires in COVID-19. Study context: Samples taken during acute and convalescent COVID-19 were collected in the United States, Italy and Spain. In each case, the material was cDNA or gDNA derived from T cells, B-cell-depleted T cells, or PBMCs.

The germline CDR1 and CDR2 sequences are SGHNT and YYREEE (reference sequence). This CDR3 spans 14 amino acids. V shed 6 bases, J shed 6 bases, and the junction held 7 bases outside the gene matches. The authors' processing: Reference gene primers were amplified, and this amplification served to estimate nucleated cell counts. Libraries were prepared by immunoSEQ multiplex PCR; TCRdb keeps only in-frame clonotypes and omits some of them. V and J calls and clone size come straight from that table; D and trimming were deduced from the DNA. The sample shows about 160,000 clones, around 84% of them seen only once.

The receptor was derived from a man aged 40-50 years with acute or convalescent COVID-19. Sequencing was carried out using peripheral blood. The chain employs TRBV5-4 and TRBJ2-1; 9 bases align to TRBD1. CDR3 in amino acids: CASTSRDRVNEQFF. CDR3 nucleotides: TGTGCCAGCACGTCCCGGGACAGGGTCAATGAGCAGTTCTTC.